A selection of T cell receptor beta chains follows, all from one sample in a study of blood T cell repertoires in COVID-19. Only in-frame clones appear in the TCRdb table, and some are missing; sequencing was by immunoSEQ multiplex PCR. This table has hundreds of thousands of clones, around 90% appearing once. Sequencing was performed on PBMCs or T cells enriched from blood (not recorded which). All receptors derive from a woman aged 45-65 years who had recovered from COVID-19. CDR3s include the opening cysteine and the closing phenylalanine or tryptophan. The D gene is left open where the match is weak. The listing skips clone size in some rows; elsewhere it reads once, few, many or a size class.

v_gene	d_gene	abundance	j_gene	CDR3nt	CDR3aa
TRBV19	TRBD1	.	TRBJ1-5	TGTGCCAGTAGTACTACGGCTGGGAACAGGGGTCGGGGCAATCAGCCCCAGCATTTT	CASSTTAGNRGRGNQPQHF
TRBV15	.	.	TRBJ2-7	TGTGCCACCAGCAGAGATCTGTACGAGCAGTACTTC	CATSRDLYEQYF
TRBV28	TRBD1	.	TRBJ1-6	TGTGCCAGCAGTAAACAGGGGCCTATTCGGAATTCACCCCTCCACTTT	CASSKQGPIRNSPLHF
TRBV11-3	.	few	TRBJ1-1	TGTGCCAGCAGCTTATATAGCAACACTGAAGCTTTCTTT	CASSLYSNTEAFF
TRBV7-9	.	.	TRBJ2-1	TGTGCCAGCAGCTTCGGGACCAGGGGCTACAATGAGCAGTTCTTC	CASSFGTRGYNEQFF
TRBV27	.	.	TRBJ1-1	TGTGCCAGCACCCCTAGGAGGACGGACACTGAAGCTTTCTTT	CASTPRRTDTEAFF
TRBV11-3	.	.	TRBJ2-1	TGTGCCAGCAGCTTAAGCGAACAGGCGGGATACAATGAGCAGTTCTTC	CASSLSEQAGYNEQFF
TRBV7-3	TRBD2	.	TRBJ2-1	TGTGCCAGCAGCTTAATAGCGGGAGGATTCAATGAGCAGTTCTTC	CASSLIAGGFNEQFF
TRBV9	.	.	TRBJ2-3	TGTGCCAGCAGCGTAGTAGTCGATACGCAGTATTTT	CASSVVVDTQYF
TRBV6-2/TRBV6-3	TRBD1	.	TRBJ1-6	TGTGCCAGCAGTTACATCGCCCGGGACAGGAATTCACCCCTCCACTTT	CASSYIARDRNSPLHF
TRBV6-5	TRBD1	.	TRBJ2-1	TGTGCCAGCAGTTACTCGGTTGGACAGGCCTACAATGAGCAGTTCTTC	CASSYSVGQAYNEQFF
TRBV7-2	.	.	TRBJ1-2	TGTGCCAGCAGCATGATGGGGGGGTCCAACTATGGCTACACCTTC	CASSMMGGSNYGYTF
TRBV6-2/TRBV6-3	TRBD1	few	TRBJ2-7	TGTGCCAGCAGCTCCCCCAGGGCGACAGGGGCCGAGCAGTACTTC	CASSSPRATGAEQYF
TRBV28	TRBD1	.	TRBJ1-1	TGTGCCAGCCATAACAGGGGTTCGAGCACTGAAGCTTTCTTT	CASHNRGSSTEAFF
TRBV6-5	.	.	TRBJ1-1	TGTGCCAGCAGTTACTCGGGCAGGAACACTGAAGCTTTCTTT	CASSYSGRNTEAFF
TRBV7-2	.	.	TRBJ1-3	TGTGCCAGCAGCTTAGCGAGCGGCCCTGGAAACACCATATATTTT	CASSLASGPGNTIYF
TRBV30	.	.	TRBJ1-1	TGTGCCTGGAGTGTTGCGGGAAACACTGAAGCTTTCTTT	CAWSVAGNTEAFF
TRBV28	.	.	TRBJ1-2	TGTGCCAGCAGTTTATTGAGCTATGGCTACACCTTC	CASSLLSYGYTF
TRBV27	TRBD1	few	TRBJ1-5	TGTGCCAGCAGAGGGACAGCCGGCGGTCAGCCCCAGCATTTT	CASRGTAGGQPQHF
TRBV6-2/TRBV6-3	TRBD2	.	TRBJ2-2	TGTGCCAGCAGTCCGGATAGCGGGAGGATCGCCACCGGGGAGCTGTTTTTT	CASSPDSGRIATGELFF
TRBV9	TRBD1	.	TRBJ1-1	TGTGCCAGCAGCGTAGGCCTCGGGACAGCGAACACTGAAGCTTTCTTT	CASSVGLGTANTEAFF
TRBV9	.	.	TRBJ2-2	TGTGCCAGCAGCGTCAGCGGAAACACCGGGGAGCTGTTTTTT	CASSVSGNTGELFF
TRBV5-1	TRBD1	.	TRBJ1-4	TGCGCCAGCAGCCCCGGACAGGGGCTTTCTGAAAAACTGTTTTTT	CASSPGQGLSEKLFF
TRBV6-2/TRBV6-3	TRBD1	.	TRBJ2-2	TGTGCCAGCAGTTACGTTTACGGACAGGGGGCGGCCGGGGAGCTGTTTTTT	CASSYVYGQGAAGELFF
TRBV9	.	.	TRBJ1-2	TGTGCCAGCAGCGCGGAACAGGTCAACTATGGCTACACCTTC	CASSAEQVNYGYTF
TRBV4-2	TRBD2	.	TRBJ2-1	TGTGCCAGCAGCCAAGGGCCTAGCGGGAGGGCCGAGGCGTTCTTC	CASSQGPSGRAEAFF
TRBV6-2/TRBV6-3	.	.	TRBJ2-5	TGTGCCAGCAGTTACTCGAGTGAACAGCAAGAGACCCAGTACTTC	CASSYSSEQQETQYF
TRBV27	.	.	TRBJ2-7	TGTGCCAGCAGTTTATTTGTTTTTGGAGTCTCCGAGCAGTACTTC	CASSLFVFGVSEQYF
TRBV2	TRBD1	.	TRBJ1-4	TGTGCCAGCAGTCCCGGACAGGGGGGTGAAAAACTGTTTTTT	CASSPGQGGEKLFF